The 17 T cell receptor beta chains listed next were all sequenced from one sample in a study of blood T cell repertoires in COVID-19. TCRdb keeps only in-frame clones here, not all; method: immunoSEQ multiplex PCR. Counted here are some 48,000 clones, approximately 90% occurring once; the ten biggest clones make up approximately 27%. Sequencing was carried out using peripheral blood. Source of these receptors: a woman older than 75 with acute or convalescent COVID-19.

This clone was seen just once. The chain couples TRBV9 to TRBJ2-7; 10 bases align to TRBD2. V was pared by 0 bases and J by 3 bases, with 3 bases of the junction left unmatched. Per the germline V gene, CDR1 is SGDLS and CDR2 is YYNGEE. CDR3 length equals 15 residues. The DNA for the CDR3 is TGTGCCAGCAGCGTAGGGACTAGCGGCTTCTACGAGCAGTACTTC. It yields the protein CASSVGTSGFYEQYF.

This chain uses TRBV3-1 (or the pseudogene TRBV3-2) with TRBJ1-4; TRBD1 matches 7 bases. The V segment lost 1 base and the J segment 9 bases; nucleotides outside the gene matches: 14. From germline, CDR1 is LGHDT and CDR2 YNNKEL (reference sequence). This CDR3 spans 17 amino acids. CDR3 DNA: TGTGCCAGCAGCCAAGGGACAGGCGCCGTCCGGATGAAAAAACTGTTTTTT. Translating it yields CASSQGTGAVRMKKLFF.

The rearrangement uses TRBV30 and TRBJ1-6; the D gene is possibly TRBD1 (5 bases). Trimming stripped 0 bases from V and 18 bases from J, with 21 bases between. CDR1 is GTSNPN, CDR2 SVGIG, per germline (reference sequence). The CDR3 is 14 amino acids. The CDR3 DNA follows: TGTGCCTGGAGTGTAGCAGGCTTTAATTCAGGGCCCCACTTT. Protein product: CAWSVAGFNSGPHF.

The rearrangement uses TRBV18 and TRBJ2-7, with D possibly matching TRBD2 (6 bases). This CDR3 has 12 residues. The germline CDR1 and CDR2 sequences are KGHSH and LQKENI. V lost 3 bases and J 6 bases, leaving 9 bases between the germline ends. CDR3 sequence: CASSPPGGEQYV. DNA of the CDR3: TGTGCCAGCTCACCTCCCGGGGGCGAGCAGTACGTC.

The chain links TRBV19 to TRBJ1-3, with 7 bases aligning to TRBD1. CDR1 LNHDA and CDR2 SQIVND come from the germline V gene (reference sequence). The CDR3 has 16 amino acids. J gave up 0 bases and V 4 bases, and 6 bases lay outside the gene matches. The CDR3 DNA reads TGTGCCAGTAGTACCGGGACAGACAGCTCTGGAAACACCATATATTTT. Encoded protein: CASSTGTDSSGNTIYF.

The chain recombines TRBV4-1 with TRBJ1-2, with D unclear. Looked up from germline, CDR1 is MGHRA and CDR2 is YSYEKL. V lost 3 bases and J 0 bases, leaving 8 bases between the germline ends. The CDR3 runs 14 residues. This CDR3 is CASSQGGSNYGYTF. DNA of the CDR3: TGCGCCAGCAGCCAGGGCGGGTCTAACTATGGCTACACCTTC.

The CDR3 spells CASSQGAHQPQHF. The CDR3 DNA reads TGTGCCAGCAGCCAAGGAGCGCATCAGCCCCAGCATTTT. The chain couples TRBV3-1 (or the pseudogene TRBV3-2) to TRBJ1-5; D unresolved. V was pared by 1 base and J by 5 bases, with 6 bases between. CDR1 and CDR2 (germline): LGHDT, YNNKEL (reference sequence). This CDR3 comprises 13 residues.

The chain has TRBV3-1 (or the pseudogene TRBV3-2) and TRBJ1-6; 9 bases line up with TRBD1. V shed 0 bases and J 7 bases; nucleotides not matched to a gene: 10. This CDR3 has 18 amino acids. CDR1 and CDR2 (germline): LGHDT, YNNKEL (reference sequence). CDR3 DNA: TGTGCCAGCAGCCAAGATCTTAATGTAGGGACAGGGAATTCACCCCTCCACTTT. It codes for CASSQDLNVGTGNSPLHF.

CDR3 region: CARLAGNTIYF. The DNA of the CDR3 is TGTGCCAGATTAGCGGGAAACACCATATATTTT. This chain links TRBV6-7 with TRBJ1-3; D is ambiguous. TRBV6-7 belongs to the ORF category, with a function that is uncertain. CDR3 length: 11 amino acids. Trimming took 9 bases from V and 4 from J, leaving 7 bases between them.

CDR3 loop: CSVAASDRNEQFF. The CDR3 nucleotides are TGCAGCGTTGCGGCTAGCGATCGGAATGAGCAGTTCTTC. The chain couples TRBV29-1 to TRBJ2-1; tentatively, D is TRBD2 (6 bases). The CDR3 length is 13 residues. The ends were cut back, 4 bases at V and 7 bases at J, with 14 bases in the middle. Germline CDR1 and CDR2: SQVTM and ANQGSEA.

This clone was observed a single time. The chain carries TRBV18 and TRBJ2-5, with D uncertain. The CDR3 spans 12 residues. V was pared by 3 bases and J by 1 base, with 3 bases between. The germline V gene has CDR1 KGHSH and CDR2 LQKENI. Written as DNA, the CDR3 is TGTGCCAGCTCACCCCTCCAAGAGACCCAGTACTTC. This translates into CASSPLQETQYF.

The CDR3 spells CASSPPVGRGYVTDTQYF. The CDR3 DNA reads TGTGCCAGCTCACCACCGGTGGGGCGGGGATACGTCACAGATACGCAGTATTTT. V is TRBV18 and J is TRBJ2-3, with D possibly TRBD2 on 6 matching bases. Germline V gene data show CDR1 as KGHSH and CDR2 as LQKENI. CDR3 length: 18 amino acids. V was trimmed by 0 bases and J by 2 bases, leaving 18 bases between them. The full variable domain, rest sourced from reference TRBV18 and TRBJ2-3, is NAGVMQNPRHLVRRRGQEARLRCSPMKGHSHVYWYRQLPEEGLKFMVYLQKENIIDESGMPKERFSAEFPKEGPSILRIQQVVRGDSAAYFCASSPPVGRGYVTDTQYFGPGTRLTVL.

V usage is TRBV20-1 and J usage is TRBJ2-7, with 9 positions matching TRBD1. The germline V gene has CDR1 DFQATT and CDR2 SNEGSKA (reference sequence). This CDR3 is 16 amino acids long. V was clipped by 3 bases and J by 5 bases; unmatched bases: 14. CDR3 residues: CSASPPPGTGSHEQYF. The CDR3 bases are TGCAGTGCTAGTCCCCCACCGGGGACAGGGTCCCACGAGCAGTACTTC.

The V call is TRBV5-1, the J call TRBJ2-5, with 14 bases aligning to TRBD2. The CDR3 extends over 16 amino acids. CDR1 and CDR2 from the germline V gene are SGHRS and YFSETQ. The ends lost 7 bases at V and 7 bases at J; junction bases unmatched: 12. The CDR3 DNA reads TGCGCCAGCGAACCCTCGGGACTAGCGGGGGTTGGGACCCAGTACTTC. This gives the protein CASEPSGLAGVGTQYF.

Notes on this clone: Germline is not matched at one junction end, which may reflect a read error. V usage is TRBV19 and J usage is TRBJ2-2, with 8 nucleotides matching TRBD2. The CDR3 consists of 15 residues. CDR1 and CDR2 from the germline V gene are LNHDA and SQIVND (reference sequence). The CDR3 bases are TGTGCCAGTAATATACCGGGAGGGGGCACCGGGGAGCTGTTTTTT. It codes for CASNIPGGGTGELFF.

This clone was detected once. V is TRBV19 and J is TRBJ1-3; no reliable D call. Germline CDR1 and CDR2: LNHDA and SQIVND (reference sequence). The CDR3 extends over 14 amino acids. V was pared by 0 bases and J by 0 bases, with 3 bases between. The CDR3 loop reads CASSIDSSGNTIYF. CDR3 in DNA: TGTGCCAGTAGTATAGACAGCTCTGGAAACACCATATATTTT.

V is TRBV2 and J is TRBJ2-7; no reliable D call. Trimming removed 6 bases from V and 3 bases from J, with 3 bases in between. The germline V gene encodes CDR1 SNHLY and CDR2 FYNNEI. CDR3 length equals 10 residues. The CDR3 here is CASSNYEQYV. The CDR3 region has the DNA TGTGCCAGCAGCAACTACGAGCAGTACGTC.